This T cell receptor beta chain was identified during a study of T cell responses to AZD1222 COVID-19 vaccine. The CDR3 spans 14 residues. J was trimmed by 6 bases and V by 5 bases; bases with no gene match: 6. From germline, CDR1 is SGHTA and CDR2 FQGNSA. Study observations and caveats: Clonal diversity may have been underestimated, and the donors were mostly white British, with more females than males.

Data came from immunoSEQ multiplex PCR; TCRdb stores just in-frame clones and leaves some out. The sample records about 130,000 clones, 88% being singletons. A word on this clone: Its antigen remains unidentified.

The TCR comes from an adult in good health. Here the sequenced sample was peripheral blood, taken on day 0 of AZD1222 vaccination. The V call is TRBV7-2, the J call TRBJ1-2; the match to TRBD1 covers 10 bases. CDR3 coding DNA: TGTGCCAGCAGCGGTCGGACAGGGGGACATGGCTACACCTTC. Encoded protein: CASSGRTGGHGYTF.